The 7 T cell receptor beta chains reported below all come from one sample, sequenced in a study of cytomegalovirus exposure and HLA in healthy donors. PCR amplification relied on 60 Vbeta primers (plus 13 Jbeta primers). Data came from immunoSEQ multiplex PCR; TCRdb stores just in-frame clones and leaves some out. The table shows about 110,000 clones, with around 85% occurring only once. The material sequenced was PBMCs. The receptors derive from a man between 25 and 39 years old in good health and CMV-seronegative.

The CDR3 spells CASSRSGGVTDTQYF. In DNA, the CDR3 is TGTGCCAGCAGCCGCAGCGGAGGAGTCACAGATACGCAGTATTTT. The chain has TRBV5-4 and TRBJ2-3; possible D gene TRBD2, 5 bases. This CDR3 comprises 15 residues. Trimming stripped 4 bases from V and 2 bases from J, with 14 bases between. The germline CDR1 and CDR2 sequences are SGHNT and YYREEE (reference sequence). The full variable domain, rest sourced from reference TRBV5-4 and TRBJ2-3, is ETGVTQSPTHLIKTRGQQVTLRCSSQSGHNTVSWYQQALGQGPQFIFQYYREEENGRGNFPPRFSGLQFPNYSSELNVNALELDDSALYLCASSRSGGVTDTQYFGPGTRLTVL.

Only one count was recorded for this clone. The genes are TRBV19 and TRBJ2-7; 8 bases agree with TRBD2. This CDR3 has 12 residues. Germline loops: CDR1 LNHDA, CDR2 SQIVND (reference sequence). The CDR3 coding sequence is TGTGCTGCGGGAGGTCAGGCCTACGAGCAGTACTTC. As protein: CAAGGQAYEQYF.

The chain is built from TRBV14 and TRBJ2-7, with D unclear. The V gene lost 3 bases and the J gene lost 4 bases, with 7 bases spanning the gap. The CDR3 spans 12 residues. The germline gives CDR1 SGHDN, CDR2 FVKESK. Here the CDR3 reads CASSHRIYEQYF. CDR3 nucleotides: TGTGCCAGCAGCCACAGGATTTACGAGCAGTACTTC. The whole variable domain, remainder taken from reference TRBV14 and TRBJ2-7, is EAGVTQFPSHSVIEKGQTVTLRCDPISGHDNLYWYRRVMGKEIKFLLHFVKESKQDESGMPNNRFLAERTGGTYSTLKVQPAELEDSGVYFCASSHRIYEQYFGPGTRLTVT.

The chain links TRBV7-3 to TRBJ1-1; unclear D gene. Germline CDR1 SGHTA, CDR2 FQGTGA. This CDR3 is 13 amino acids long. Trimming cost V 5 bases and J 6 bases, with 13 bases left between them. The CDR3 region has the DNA TGTGCCAGCAGCCCGCTAGGACTCCCTGAAGCTTTCTTT. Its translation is CASSPLGLPEAFF.

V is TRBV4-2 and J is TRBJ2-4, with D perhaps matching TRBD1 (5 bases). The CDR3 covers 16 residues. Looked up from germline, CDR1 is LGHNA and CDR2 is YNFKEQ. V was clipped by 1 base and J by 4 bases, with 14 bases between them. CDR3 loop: CASSQVSGHEKNIQYF. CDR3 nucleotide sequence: TGTGCCAGCAGCCAAGTTTCAGGGCATGAAAAAAACATTCAGTACTTC.

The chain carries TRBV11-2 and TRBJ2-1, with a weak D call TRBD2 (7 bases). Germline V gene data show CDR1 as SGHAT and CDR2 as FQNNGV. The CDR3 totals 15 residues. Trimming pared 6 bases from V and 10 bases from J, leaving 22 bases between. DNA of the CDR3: TGTGCCAGCAGGGGCCCTTGGGGGGAGGGGGGGGAGCAGTTCTTC. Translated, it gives CASRGPWGEGGEQFF.

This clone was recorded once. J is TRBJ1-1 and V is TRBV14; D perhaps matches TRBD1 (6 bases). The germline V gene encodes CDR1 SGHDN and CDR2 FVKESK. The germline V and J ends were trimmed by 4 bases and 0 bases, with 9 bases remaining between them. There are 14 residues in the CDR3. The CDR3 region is CASSPRGLNTEAFF. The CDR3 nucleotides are TGTGCCAGCAGCCCCAGGGGTTTGAACACTGAAGCTTTCTTT.